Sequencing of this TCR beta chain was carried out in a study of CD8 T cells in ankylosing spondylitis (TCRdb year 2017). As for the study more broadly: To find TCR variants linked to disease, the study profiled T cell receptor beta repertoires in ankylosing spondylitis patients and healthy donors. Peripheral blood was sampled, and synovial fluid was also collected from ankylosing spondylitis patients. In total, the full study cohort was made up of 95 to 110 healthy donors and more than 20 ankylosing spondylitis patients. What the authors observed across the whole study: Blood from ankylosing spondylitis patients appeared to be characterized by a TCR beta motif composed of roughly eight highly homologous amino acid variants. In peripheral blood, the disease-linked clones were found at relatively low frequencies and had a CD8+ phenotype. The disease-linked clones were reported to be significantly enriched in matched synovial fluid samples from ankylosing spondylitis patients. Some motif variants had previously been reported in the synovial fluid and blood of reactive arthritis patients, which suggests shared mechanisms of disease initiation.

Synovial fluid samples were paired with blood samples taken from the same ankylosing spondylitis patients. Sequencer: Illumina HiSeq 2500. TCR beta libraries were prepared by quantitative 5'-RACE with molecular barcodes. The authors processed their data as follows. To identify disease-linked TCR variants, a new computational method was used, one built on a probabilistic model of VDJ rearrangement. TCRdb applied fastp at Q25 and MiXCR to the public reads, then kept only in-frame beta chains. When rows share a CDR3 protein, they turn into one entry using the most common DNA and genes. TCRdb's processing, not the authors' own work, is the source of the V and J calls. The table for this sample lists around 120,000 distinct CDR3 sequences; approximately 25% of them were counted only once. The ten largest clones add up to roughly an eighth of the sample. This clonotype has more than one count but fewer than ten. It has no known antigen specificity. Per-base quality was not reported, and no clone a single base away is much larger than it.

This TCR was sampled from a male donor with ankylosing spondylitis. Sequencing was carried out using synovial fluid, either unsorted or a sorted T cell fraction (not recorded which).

This receptor carries the CDR3 CATSDLREGYNEQFF. The DNA sequence is as follows: TGTGCCACCAGTGATTTGCGGGAGGGCTACAATGAGCAGTTCTTC. The chain employs TRBV24-1 and TRBJ2-1, with 8 junctional bases fitting TRBD2. Compared with germline, V lacks 0 bases and J lacks 3 bases; bases without a gene match: 0. Its CDR3 holds 15 amino acids, cysteine through phenylalanine. Only the CDR3 DNA is retained, 45 bases long and in frame from the first base. For CDR1 and CDR2, the germline V gene lists KGHDR and SFDVKD.